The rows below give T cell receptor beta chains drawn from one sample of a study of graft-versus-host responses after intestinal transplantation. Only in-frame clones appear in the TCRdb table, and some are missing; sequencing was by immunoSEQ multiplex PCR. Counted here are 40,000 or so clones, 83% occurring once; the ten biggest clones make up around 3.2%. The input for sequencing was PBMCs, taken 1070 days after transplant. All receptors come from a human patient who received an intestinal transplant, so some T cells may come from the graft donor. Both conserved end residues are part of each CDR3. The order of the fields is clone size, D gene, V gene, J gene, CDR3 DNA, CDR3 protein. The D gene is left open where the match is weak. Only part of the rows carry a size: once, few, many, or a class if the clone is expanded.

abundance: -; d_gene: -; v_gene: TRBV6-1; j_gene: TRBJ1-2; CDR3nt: TGTGCCAGCTCCCTATATGGCTACACCTTC; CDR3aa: CASSLYGYTF
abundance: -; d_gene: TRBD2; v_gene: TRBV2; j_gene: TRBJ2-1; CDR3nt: TGTGCCAGCAGCTCTAGCGGGAGTGGCTACAATGAGCAGTTCTTC; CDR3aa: CASSSSGSGYNEQFF
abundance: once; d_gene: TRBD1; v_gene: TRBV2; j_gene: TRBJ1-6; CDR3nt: TGTGCCAGTTTACAGGGGAGCAATTCACCCCTCCACTTT; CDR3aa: CASLQGSNSPLHF
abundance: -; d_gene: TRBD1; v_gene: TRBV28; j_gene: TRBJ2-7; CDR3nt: TGTGCCAGCCGGACCGGACAGGGGTCCTACGAGCAGTACTTC; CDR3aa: CASRTGQGSYEQYF
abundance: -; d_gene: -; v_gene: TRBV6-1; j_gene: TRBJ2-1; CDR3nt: TGTGCCAGCAGTGTGGCGGACGGTTCCTACAATGAGCAGTTCTTC; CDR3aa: CASSVADGSYNEQFF
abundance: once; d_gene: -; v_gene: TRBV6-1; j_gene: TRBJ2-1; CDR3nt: TGTGCCAGCAGTCGAACTGATGAGCAGTTCTTC; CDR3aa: CASSRTDEQFF
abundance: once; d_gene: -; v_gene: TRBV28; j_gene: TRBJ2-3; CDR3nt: TGTGCCAGCAGTCAGGGACAATCGTATACGCAGTATTTT; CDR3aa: CASSQGQSYTQYF
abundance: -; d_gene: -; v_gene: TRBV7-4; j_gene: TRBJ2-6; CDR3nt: TGTGCCAGCAGCCCGGGCCCCTTCGGGGCCAACGTCCTGACTTTC; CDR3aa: CASSPGPFGANVLTF
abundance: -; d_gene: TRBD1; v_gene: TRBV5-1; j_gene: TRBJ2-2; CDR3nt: TGCGCCAGCAGCTCACGACAGGGCGACACCGGGGAGCTGTTTTTT; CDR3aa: CASSSRQGDTGELFF
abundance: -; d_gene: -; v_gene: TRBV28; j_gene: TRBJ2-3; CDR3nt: TGTGCCAGCAGTTTTTCGTCGGTCTCTATCACAGATACGCAGTATTTT; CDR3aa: CASSFSSVSITDTQYF
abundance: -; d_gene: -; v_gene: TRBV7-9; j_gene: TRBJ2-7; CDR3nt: TGTGCCAGCAGCTTGGGGGCAGGGCTCTTCTACGAGCAGTACTTC; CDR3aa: CASSLGAGLFYEQYF
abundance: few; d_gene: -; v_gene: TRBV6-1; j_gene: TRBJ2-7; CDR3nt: TGTGCCAGCAGTGACGGTAGGGCCGCCTACGAGCAGTACTTC; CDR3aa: CASSDGRAAYEQYF
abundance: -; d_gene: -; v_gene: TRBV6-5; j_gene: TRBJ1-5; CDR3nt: TGTGCCAGCAGGGAAGGGCCGGGGCAGCCCCAGCATTTT; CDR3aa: CASREGPGQPQHF
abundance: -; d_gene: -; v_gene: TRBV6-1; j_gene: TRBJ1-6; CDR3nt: TGTGCCAGCAGTGGAGGTGGAGAGTATAATTCACCCCTCCACTTT; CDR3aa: CASSGGGEYNSPLHF
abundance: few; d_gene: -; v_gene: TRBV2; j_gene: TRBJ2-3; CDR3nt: TGTGCCAGCAGTGCCCTCTCGGGGCGGGGGCCTGATACGCAGTATTTT; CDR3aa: CASSALSGRGPDTQYF
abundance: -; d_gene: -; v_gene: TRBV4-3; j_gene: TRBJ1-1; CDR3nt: TGCGCCAGCAGCCAAATACAAGGTTCGACTGAAGCTTTCTTT; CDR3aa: CASSQIQGSTEAFF
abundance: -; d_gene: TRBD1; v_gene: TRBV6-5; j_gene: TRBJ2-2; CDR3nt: TGTGCCACAAGGACAGGGGACACCGGGGAGCTGTTTTTT; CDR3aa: CATRTGDTGELFF
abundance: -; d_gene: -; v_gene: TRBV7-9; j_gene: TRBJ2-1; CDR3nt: TGTGCCAGCAGCTCGACTAGTTGGTGTGAGCAGTTCTTC; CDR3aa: CASSSTSWCEQFF
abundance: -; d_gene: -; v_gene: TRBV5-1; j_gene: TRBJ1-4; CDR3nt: TGCGCCAGCAGCTTAAGGCCTCCTCCCAGTGAAAAACTGTTTTTT; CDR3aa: CASSLRPPPSEKLFF
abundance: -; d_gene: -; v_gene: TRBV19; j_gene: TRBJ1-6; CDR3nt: TGTGCCACCTCGTTTACCGCAGGGATTGGGGGTTCACCCCTCCACTTT; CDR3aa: CATSFTAGIGGSPLHF
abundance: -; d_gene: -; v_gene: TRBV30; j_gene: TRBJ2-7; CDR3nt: TGTGCCTGGAGGAAGGGGCTCGAGCAGTACTTC; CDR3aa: CAWRKGLEQYF
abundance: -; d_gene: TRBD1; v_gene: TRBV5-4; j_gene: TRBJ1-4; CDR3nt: TGTGCCAGCAGCCCCCAGCCGGACAGGGCCGAAAAACTGTTTTTT; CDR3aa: CASSPQPDRAEKLFF
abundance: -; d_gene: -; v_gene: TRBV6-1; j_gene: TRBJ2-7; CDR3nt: TGTGCCAGCAGTGAAAGGGCAGGGACCTCCTACGAGCAGTACTTC; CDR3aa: CASSERAGTSYEQYF
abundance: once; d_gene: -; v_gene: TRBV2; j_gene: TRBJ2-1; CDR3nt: TGTGCCAGCAGCCAAGAGTTGGACAATGAGCAGTTCTTC; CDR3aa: CASSQELDNEQFF
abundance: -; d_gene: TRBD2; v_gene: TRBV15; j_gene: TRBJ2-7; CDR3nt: TGTGCCACCAGCACGACGGGGGGACTATCCTCCTACGAGCAGTACTTC; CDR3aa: CATSTTGGLSSYEQYF
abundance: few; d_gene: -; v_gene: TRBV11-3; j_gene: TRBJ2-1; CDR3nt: TGTGCCAGCAGCTCAGACAAGGGAGGCTCCTACAATGAGCAGTTCTTC; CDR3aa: CASSSDKGGSYNEQFF
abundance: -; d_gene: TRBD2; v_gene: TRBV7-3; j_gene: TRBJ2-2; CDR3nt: TGTGCCAGCAGCCCAGGACTAGCGGGAGGGCCGGGCACCGGGGAGCTGTTTTTT; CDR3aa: CASSPGLAGGPGTGELFF
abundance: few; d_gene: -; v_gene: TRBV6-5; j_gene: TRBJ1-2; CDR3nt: TGTGCCAGCAGTCACACGGAAAAAGGTGGCTACACCTTC; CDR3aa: CASSHTEKGGYTF
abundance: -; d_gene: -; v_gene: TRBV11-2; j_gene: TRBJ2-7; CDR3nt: TGTGCCAGCAGCTTAGCGTTCGGCAGGTACGAGCAGTACTTC; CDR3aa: CASSLAFGRYEQYF
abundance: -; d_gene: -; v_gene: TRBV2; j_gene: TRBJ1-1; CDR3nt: TGTGCCAGCAGCGCCGGGACGGTGAACACTGAAGCTTTCTTT; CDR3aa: CASSAGTVNTEAFF
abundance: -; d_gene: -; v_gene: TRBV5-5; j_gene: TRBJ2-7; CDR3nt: TGTGCCAGCAGCGCCTCCGGGGGAGACTACGAGCAGTACTTC; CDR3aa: CASSASGGDYEQYF
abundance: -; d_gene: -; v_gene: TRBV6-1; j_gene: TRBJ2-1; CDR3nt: TGTGCCAGCAGCTTTACGGTGTTTGAGCAGTTCTTC; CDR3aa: CASSFTVFEQFF
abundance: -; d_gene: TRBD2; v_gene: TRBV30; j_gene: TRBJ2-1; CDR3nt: TGTGCCTGGAGTGTACTCCTAGTCTTCGGGGAGGGCGCCTACAATGAGCAGTTCTTC; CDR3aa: CAWSVLLVFGEGAYNEQFF
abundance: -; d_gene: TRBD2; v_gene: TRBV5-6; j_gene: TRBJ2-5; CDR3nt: TGTGCCAGCAGCTTGAGTCGAGTAGCGGGAGGGGAAGAGACCCAGTACTTC; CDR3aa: CASSLSRVAGGEETQYF
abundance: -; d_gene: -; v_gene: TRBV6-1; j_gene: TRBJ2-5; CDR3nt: TGTGCCAGCAGTGATAAGGCAGAAGAGACCCAGTACTTC; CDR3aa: CASSDKAEETQYF
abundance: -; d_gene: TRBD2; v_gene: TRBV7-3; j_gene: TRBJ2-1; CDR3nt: TGTGCCAGCAGCCCGAACGCGGGGGGGTGGAATGAGCAGTTCTTC; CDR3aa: CASSPNAGGWNEQFF
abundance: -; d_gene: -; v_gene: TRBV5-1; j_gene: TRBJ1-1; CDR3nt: TGCGCCAGCAGCTTGACTAAGGGCACTGAAGCTTTCTTT; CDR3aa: CASSLTKGTEAFF
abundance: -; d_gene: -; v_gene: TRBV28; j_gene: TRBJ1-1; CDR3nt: TGTGCCAGCAGTTTAACCCCGGGACTCTTAAACACTGAAGCTTTCTTT; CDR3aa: CASSLTPGLLNTEAFF
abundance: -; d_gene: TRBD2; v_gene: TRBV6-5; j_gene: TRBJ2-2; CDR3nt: TGTGCCAGCAGCCCGACTAGCGGGGCGGCCGGGGAGCTGTTTTTT; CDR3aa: CASSPTSGAAGELFF
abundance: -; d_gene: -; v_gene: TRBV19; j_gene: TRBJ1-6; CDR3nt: TGTGCCAGTAAGTCGTCAGCCCTTCGGAATTCACCCCTCCACTTT; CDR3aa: CASKSSALRNSPLHF
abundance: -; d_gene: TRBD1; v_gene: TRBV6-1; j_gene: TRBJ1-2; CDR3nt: TGTGCCAGCAGTTCCCCGGGACAGGGAAGTTACGGCTACACCTTC; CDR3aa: CASSSPGQGSYGYTF
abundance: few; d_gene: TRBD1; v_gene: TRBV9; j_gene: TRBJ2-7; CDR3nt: TGTGCCAGCAGCGTAGGTGAAGGGGGCGGTTCCTACGAGCAGTACTTC; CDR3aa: CASSVGEGGGSYEQYF
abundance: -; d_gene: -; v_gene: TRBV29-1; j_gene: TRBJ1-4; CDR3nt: TGCAGCGTCACAACAGTTCATGAAAAACTGTTTTTT; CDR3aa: CSVTTVHEKLFF
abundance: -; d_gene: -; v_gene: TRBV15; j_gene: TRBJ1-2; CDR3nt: TGTGCCACCAGCAGTGGTGGAGGCTACACCTTC; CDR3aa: CATSSGGGYTF
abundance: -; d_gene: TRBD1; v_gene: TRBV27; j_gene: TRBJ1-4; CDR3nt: TGTGCCAGCAGTGCCTCAGGGGGCACTAATGAAAAACTGTTTTTT; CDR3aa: CASSASGGTNEKLFF
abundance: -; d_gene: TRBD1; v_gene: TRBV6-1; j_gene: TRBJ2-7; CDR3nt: TGTGCCAGCAGTGCCCGACAGGGAGACTACGAGCAGTACTTC; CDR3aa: CASSARQGDYEQYF